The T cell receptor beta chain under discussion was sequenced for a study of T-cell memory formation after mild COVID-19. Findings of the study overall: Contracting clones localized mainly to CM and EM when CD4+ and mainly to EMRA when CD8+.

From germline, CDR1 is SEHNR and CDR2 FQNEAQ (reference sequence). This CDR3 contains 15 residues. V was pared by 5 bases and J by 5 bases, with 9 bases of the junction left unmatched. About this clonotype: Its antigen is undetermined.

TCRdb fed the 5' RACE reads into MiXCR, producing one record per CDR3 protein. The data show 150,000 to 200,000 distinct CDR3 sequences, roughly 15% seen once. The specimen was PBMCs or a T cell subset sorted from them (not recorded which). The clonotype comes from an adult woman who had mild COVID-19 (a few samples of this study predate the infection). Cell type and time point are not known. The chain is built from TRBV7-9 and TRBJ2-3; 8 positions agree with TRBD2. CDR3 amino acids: CASSVSGGLRDTQYF. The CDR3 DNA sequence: TGTGCCAGCAGCGTCTCGGGGGGGCTAAGAGATACGCAGTATTTT.